These 17 T cell receptor beta chains originate from one sample sequenced in a study of cytomegalovirus exposure and HLA in healthy donors. Primers: 60 Vbeta forward and 13 Jbeta reverse. Using immunoSEQ multiplex PCR, the repertoire was profiled, and TCRdb retains in-frame clones only, with some absent. This table lists 120,000 to 150,000 clones. The sequenced sample was PBMCs. The source of these receptors is a woman between 45 and 60 years old in good health and CMV-seronegative.

The chain couples TRBV2 to TRBJ2-7; D may be TRBD1 (6 bases). This CDR3 comprises 14 residues. V gave up 4 bases and J gave up 0 bases, with 10 bases separating them. The germline V gene has CDR1 SNHLY and CDR2 FYNNEI. CDR3 protein: CASSADSLSYEQYF. The CDR3 DNA is TGTGCCAGCAGTGCGGACAGCCTCTCCTACGAGCAGTACTTC.

The genes are TRBV6-6 and TRBJ1-5; TRBD1 matches at 10 bases. V was clipped by 10 bases and J by 5 bases; unmatched bases: 11. The CDR3 consists of 15 residues. The germline V gene encodes CDR1 MNHNY and CDR2 SVGAGI (reference sequence). CDR3 region: CAISRLGQGYQPQHF. The CDR3 DNA follows: TGTGCCATCTCCCGACTGGGACAGGGGTATCAGCCCCAGCATTTT.

This chain uses TRBV6-5 with TRBJ2-5; 7 nucleotides agree with TRBD1. The V and J ends lost 5 bases and 4 bases, in that order; junction bases with no gene match: 1. Germline CDR1 reads MNHEY; CDR2 reads SVGAGI. This CDR3 is 12 amino acids long. The CDR3 nucleotides are TGTGCCAGCAGTCGACAGGGAGAGACCCAGTACTTC. This sequence encodes CASSRQGETQYF.

V gene TRBV5-4 combines with J gene TRBJ2-3; TRBD1 matches 7 bases. V was clipped by 2 bases and J by 0 bases; unmatched bases: 3. CDR1 and CDR2 from the germline V gene are SGHNT and YYREEE (reference sequence). This CDR3 is built from 15 residues. The CDR3 nucleotides read TGTGCCAGCAGCTTCGGACAGGTTAGCACAGATACGCAGTATTTT. It specifies CASSFGQVSTDTQYF.

For this clone: No conserved phenylalanine or tryptophan ends this CDR3, so it is likely a read error. The gene calls are TRBV9 and TRBJ2-7; a weak D match, TRBD1 (6 bases). The CDR3 consists of 14 residues. The germline V and J ends were trimmed by 3 bases and 7 bases, with 17 bases remaining between them. Germline V gene sequence: CDR1 SGDLS, CDR2 YYNGEE. The CDR3 bases are TGTGCCAGCAGCGGCACAGGGCCCCTCGGGGAGCAGTACCTC. Its protein is CASSGTGPLGEQYL.

This chain connects TRBV11-2 to TRBJ1-2; D call uncertain. Germline V gene lookup returns CDR1 SGHAT and CDR2 FQNNGV. The CDR3 covers 10 residues. V lost 4 bases to trimming and J lost 8 bases, with 5 bases between them. The CDR3 bases are TGTGCCAGCAGCTCAGTAGGCTACACCTTC. Residues: CASSSVGYTF.

This chain links TRBV11-3 with TRBJ2-5, with D unclear. Germline V gives CDR1 SGHNT, CDR2 YENEEA. The CDR3 runs 13 residues. V lost 3 bases, J lost 5 bases, and 10 bases lay in between. The CDR3 DNA sequence: TGTGCCAGCAGCTTCTCTAGTGTGGAGACCCAGTACTTC. It yields the protein CASSFSSVETQYF. The full variable domain, rest sourced from reference TRBV11-3 and TRBJ2-5, is EAGVVQSPRYKIIEKKQPVAFWCNPISGHNTLYWYLQNLGQGPELLIRYENEEAVDDSQLPKDRFSAERLKGVDSTLKIQPAELGDSAVYLCASSFSSVETQYFGPGTRLLVL.

The rearrangement joins TRBV11-3 to TRBJ2-2; no definite D call. This CDR3 has 15 amino acids. Between the trimmed V and J ends, which lost 2 bases and 2 bases, there was a span of 9 bases. Germline lookup yields CDR1 SGHNT and CDR2 YENEEA. The CDR3 nucleotides are TGTGCCAGCAGCTTAACCGGTACTAACACCGGGGAGCTGTTTTTT. It specifies CASSLTGTNTGELFF. Supplemented by reference TRBV11-3 and TRBJ2-2, the full variable domain reads EAGVVQSPRYKIIEKKQPVAFWCNPISGHNTLYWYLQNLGQGPELLIRYENEEAVDDSQLPKDRFSAERLKGVDSTLKIQPAELGDSAVYLCASSLTGTNTGELFFGEGSRLTVL.

The rearrangement joins TRBV25-1 to TRBJ2-7; weak D call: TRBD2 (6 bases). The CDR3 covers 17 residues. Germline V gene data show CDR1 as MGHDK and CDR2 as SYGVNS. The V and J ends lost 4 bases and 4 bases respectively, with 23 bases between them. The CDR3 loop is CASSGGEAAMIYYEQYF. Written as DNA, the CDR3 is TGTGCCAGCAGTGGCGGGGAGGCAGCGATGATATATTACGAGCAGTACTTC.

This chain joins TRBV9 and TRBJ1-1; a weak D match, TRBD1 (5 bases). The V gene's germline CDR1 is SGDLS and CDR2 YYNGEE. Trimming cost V 3 bases and J 6 bases, with 12 bases left between them. The CDR3 sequence is 13 residues long. The DNA for the CDR3 is TGTGCCAGCAGCGGGGAAGGGGTTCCTGAAGCTTTCTTT. Protein: CASSGEGVPEAFF.

The gene calls are TRBV4-3 and TRBJ1-5, with no clear D. V was trimmed by 3 bases and J by 4 bases, leaving 10 bases between them. CDR3 length equals 14 residues. CDR1 and CDR2 (germline): LGHNA, YSLEER. As DNA, the CDR3 is TGCGCCAGCAGCCAGGAACGGGTTAATCAGCCCCAGCATTTT. It specifies CASSQERVNQPQHF.

CDR3 sequence: CASSVGWGQLGQFF. The CDR3 nucleotides are TGTGCCAGCAGCGTAGGGTGGGGACAGCTTGGGCAGTTCTTC. V usage is TRBV9 and J usage is TRBJ2-1; 7 nucleotides align to TRBD1. The J segment lost 12 bases and the V segment lost 0 bases, leaving 9 bases of the junction unmatched. The CDR3 consists of 14 residues. In germline, CDR1 is SGDLS, CDR2 YYNGEE.

This rearrangement joins TRBV27 to TRBJ1-5, with 9 bases matching TRBD1. This CDR3 is built from 15 residues. Germline lookup yields CDR1 MNHEY and CDR2 SMNVEV (reference sequence). Unmatched junction bases numbered 11, after V lost 7 bases and J lost 7 bases. CDR3 amino acids: CASTPQGASLQPQHF. The CDR3 bases are TGTGCCAGCACCCCACAGGGGGCATCACTCCAGCCCCAGCATTTT.

This sequence joins TRBV6-5 and TRBJ2-2; no firm D call. Trimming took 4 bases from V and 5 from J, leaving 11 bases between them. The CDR3 length is 14 residues. Germline loops: CDR1 MNHEY, CDR2 SVGAGI. The CDR3 spells CASSWSRGTGELFF. In DNA, the CDR3 is TGTGCCAGCAGTTGGTCTAGAGGAACCGGGGAGCTGTTTTTT.

The genes are TRBV6-5 and TRBJ1-5, with D maybe TRBD1 (6 bases). The V and J ends lost 7 bases and 4 bases respectively, with 17 bases between them. The CDR3 loop spans 15 amino acids. Germline assignment: CDR1 MNHEY and CDR2 SVGAGI. The CDR3 loop is CASKIYRDTNQPQHF. The CDR3 DNA reads as TGTGCCAGCAAAATCTACCGGGACACTAATCAGCCCCAGCATTTT.

This rearrangement joins TRBV6-1 to TRBJ1-6, with 9 bases lining up with TRBD1. Germline loops: CDR1 MNHNS, CDR2 SASEGT. The CDR3 totals 15 residues. Trimming took 2 bases from V and 7 from J; bases not matched to a gene: 3. The CDR3 sequence: CASSEKGTGNSPLHF. CDR3 DNA: TGTGCCAGCAGTGAAAAAGGGACAGGGAATTCACCCCTCCACTTT.

The CDR3, as DNA: TGTGCCAGCATCGAGACAGGGGGCACAGATACGCAGTATTTT. The encoded protein is CASIETGGTDTQYF. The rearrangement links TRBV7-2 to TRBJ2-3; the match to TRBD1 covers 8 bases. Per germline, CDR1 SGHTA and CDR2 FQGNSA. Unmatched junction bases numbered 4, after V lost 7 bases and J lost 1 base. The CDR3 sequence is 14 residues long. The complete variable domain, with remaining parts taken from reference TRBV7-2 and TRBJ2-3, reads GAGVSQSPSNKVTEKGKDVELRCDPISGHTALYWYRQSLGQGLEFLIYFQGNSAPDKSGLPSDRFSAERTGGSVSTLTIQRTQQEDSAVYLCASIETGGTDTQYFGPGTRLTVL.